This T cell receptor (beta chain) was profiled in a study of blood T cell repertoires in COVID-19. Methods used by the authors: The authors estimated nucleated cell counts from reference gene primer amplification. Only in-frame clones appear in the TCRdb table, and some are missing; sequencing was by immunoSEQ multiplex PCR. The DNA was the basis for D and trimming; V, J and clone size are from that table. The sample holds 200,000 to 250,000 clones, around 80% seen once. CDR3 length equals 15 residues. CDR1 is LGHNA, CDR2 YNFKEQ, per germline. The V and J ends lost 0 bases and 6 bases respectively, with 12 bases between them. Donors of Cohort 3 who recovered were those that had two negative PCRs, clearance, or symptom resolution.

The sequencing input was PBMCs or T cells enriched from blood (not recorded which). The clonotype was recovered from a man aged 40-49 years who had recovered from COVID-19. The V gene is TRBV4-2, the J gene TRBJ1-5, with TRBD1 as a possible D gene (6 bases). The CDR3: CASSQDWAGVQPQHF. The CDR3 DNA reads as TGTGCCAGCAGCCAAGATTGGGCAGGGGTTCAGCCCCAGCATTTT.